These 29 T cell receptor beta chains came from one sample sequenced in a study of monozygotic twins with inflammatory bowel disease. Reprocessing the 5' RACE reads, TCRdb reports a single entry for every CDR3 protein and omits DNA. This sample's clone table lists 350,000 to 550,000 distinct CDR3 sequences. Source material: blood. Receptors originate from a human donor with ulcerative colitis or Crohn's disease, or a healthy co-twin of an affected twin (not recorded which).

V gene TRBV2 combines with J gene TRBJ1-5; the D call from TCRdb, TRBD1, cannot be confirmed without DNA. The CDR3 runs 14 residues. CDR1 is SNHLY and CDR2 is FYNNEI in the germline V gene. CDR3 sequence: CASTDRGGNQPQHF.

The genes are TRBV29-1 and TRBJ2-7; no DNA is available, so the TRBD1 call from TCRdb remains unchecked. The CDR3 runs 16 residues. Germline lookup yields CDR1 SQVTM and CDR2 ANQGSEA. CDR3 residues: CSVELRGTGPSYEQYF.

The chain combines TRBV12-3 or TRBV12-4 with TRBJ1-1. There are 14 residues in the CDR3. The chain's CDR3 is CASSISAMNTEAFF.

Here the CDR3 reads CASSLSPAREGQYF. The chain links TRBV12-3 or TRBV12-4 to TRBJ2-5; TCRdb selects TRBD1, and the lack of DNA leaves this call unchecked. The CDR3 is 14 amino acids.

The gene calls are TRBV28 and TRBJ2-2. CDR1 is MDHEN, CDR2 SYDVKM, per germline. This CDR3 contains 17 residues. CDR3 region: CASSLGWGTVNTGELFF.

CDR3 region: CASSRLEGDTQYF. The genes are TRBV3-1 and TRBJ2-3; the D gene TCRdb calls, TRBD2, cannot be checked with no DNA. The CDR3 runs to 13 residues. Per germline, CDR1 LGHDT and CDR2 YNNKEL (reference sequence).

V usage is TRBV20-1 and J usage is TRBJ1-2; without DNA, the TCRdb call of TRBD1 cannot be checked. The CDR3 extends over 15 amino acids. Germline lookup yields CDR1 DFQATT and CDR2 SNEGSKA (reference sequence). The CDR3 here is CSASDRDATTNGYTF.

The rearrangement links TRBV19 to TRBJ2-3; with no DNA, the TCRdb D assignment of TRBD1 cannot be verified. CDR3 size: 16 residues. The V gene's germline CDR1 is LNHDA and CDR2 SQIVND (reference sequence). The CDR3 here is CASSDQGGSSADTQYF.

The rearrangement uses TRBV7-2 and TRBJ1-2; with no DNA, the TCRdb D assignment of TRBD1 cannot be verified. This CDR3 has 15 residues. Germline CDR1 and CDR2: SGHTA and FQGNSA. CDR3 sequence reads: CASSLAQGQSYGYTF.

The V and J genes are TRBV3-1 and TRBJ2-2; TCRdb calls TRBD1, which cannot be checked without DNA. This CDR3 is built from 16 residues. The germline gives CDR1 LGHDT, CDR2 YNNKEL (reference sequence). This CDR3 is CASSHHGQGAGGELFF.

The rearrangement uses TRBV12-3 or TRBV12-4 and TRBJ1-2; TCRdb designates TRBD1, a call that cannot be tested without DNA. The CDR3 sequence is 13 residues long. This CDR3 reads CASSSPDSYGYTF.

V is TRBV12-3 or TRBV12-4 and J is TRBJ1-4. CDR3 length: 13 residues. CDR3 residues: CASNAVLGEKLFF.

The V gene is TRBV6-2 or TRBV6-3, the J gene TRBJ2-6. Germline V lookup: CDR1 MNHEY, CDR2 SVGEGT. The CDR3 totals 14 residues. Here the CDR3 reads CASSRPDGANVLTF.

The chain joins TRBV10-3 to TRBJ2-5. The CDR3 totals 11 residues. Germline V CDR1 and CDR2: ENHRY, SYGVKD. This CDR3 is CAISEFETQYF.

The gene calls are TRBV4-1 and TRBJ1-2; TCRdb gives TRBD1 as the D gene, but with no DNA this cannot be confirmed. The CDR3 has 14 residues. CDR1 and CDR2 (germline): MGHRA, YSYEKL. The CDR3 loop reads CASSPRQVGYGYTF.

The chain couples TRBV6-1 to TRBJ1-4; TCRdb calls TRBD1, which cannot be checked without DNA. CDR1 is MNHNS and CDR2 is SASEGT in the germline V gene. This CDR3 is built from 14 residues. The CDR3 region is CATDGQGLGEKLFF.

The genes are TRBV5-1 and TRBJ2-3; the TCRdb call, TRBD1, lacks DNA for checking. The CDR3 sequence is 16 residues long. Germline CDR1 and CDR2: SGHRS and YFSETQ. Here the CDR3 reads CASSQGRTARTDTQYF.

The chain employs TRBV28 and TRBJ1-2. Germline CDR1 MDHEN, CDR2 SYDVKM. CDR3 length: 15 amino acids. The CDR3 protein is CASVRPQAGSRGYTF.

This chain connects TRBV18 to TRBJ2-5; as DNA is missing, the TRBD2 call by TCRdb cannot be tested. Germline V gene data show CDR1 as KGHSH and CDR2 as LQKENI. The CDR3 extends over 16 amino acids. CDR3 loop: CASSPPGLADSETQYF. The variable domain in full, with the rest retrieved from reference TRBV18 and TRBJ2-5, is NAGVMQNPRHLVRRRGQEARLRCSPMKGHSHVYWYRQLPEEGLKFMVYLQKENIIDESGMPKERFSAEFPKEGPSILRIQQVVRGDSAAYFCASSPPGLADSETQYFGPGTRLLVL.

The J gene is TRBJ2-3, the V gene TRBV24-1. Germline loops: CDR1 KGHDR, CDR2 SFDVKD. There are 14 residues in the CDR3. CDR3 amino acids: CATSDTTLGRTQYF.

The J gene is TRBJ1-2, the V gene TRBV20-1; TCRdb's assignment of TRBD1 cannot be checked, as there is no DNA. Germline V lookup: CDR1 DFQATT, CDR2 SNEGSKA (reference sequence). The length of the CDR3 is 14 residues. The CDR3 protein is CSARPHQGSYGYTF.

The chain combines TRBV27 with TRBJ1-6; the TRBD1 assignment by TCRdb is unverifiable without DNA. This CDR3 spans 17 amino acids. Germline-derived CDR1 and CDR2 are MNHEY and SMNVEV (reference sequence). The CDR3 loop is CASSSNRRALYNSPLHF.

CDR3 residues: CFTGREKAYEQYF. The chain links TRBV29-1 to TRBJ2-7; TCRdb gives TRBD2 as the D gene, but with no DNA this cannot be confirmed. Looked up from germline, CDR1 is SQVTM and CDR2 is ANQGSEA. CDR3 size: 13 residues.

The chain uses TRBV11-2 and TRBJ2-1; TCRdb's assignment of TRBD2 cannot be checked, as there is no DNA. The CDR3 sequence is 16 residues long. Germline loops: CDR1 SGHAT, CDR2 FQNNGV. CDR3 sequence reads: CASSLQRGGFTNEQFF.

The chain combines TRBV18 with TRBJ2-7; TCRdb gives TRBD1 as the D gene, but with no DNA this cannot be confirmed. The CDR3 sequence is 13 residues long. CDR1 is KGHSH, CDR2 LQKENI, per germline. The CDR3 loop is CASSPETGYEQYF.

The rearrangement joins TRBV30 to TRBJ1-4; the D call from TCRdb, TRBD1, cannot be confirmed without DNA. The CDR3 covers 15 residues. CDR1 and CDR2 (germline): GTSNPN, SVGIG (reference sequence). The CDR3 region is CAQSKAGIPNEKLFF.

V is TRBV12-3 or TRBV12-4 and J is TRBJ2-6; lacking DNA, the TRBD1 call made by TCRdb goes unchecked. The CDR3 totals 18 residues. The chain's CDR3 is CASSYTGTGSSGANVLTF.

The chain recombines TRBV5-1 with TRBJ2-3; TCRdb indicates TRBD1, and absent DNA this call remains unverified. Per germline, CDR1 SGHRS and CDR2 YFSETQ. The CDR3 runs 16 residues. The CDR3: CASSLLVQGATDTQYF.

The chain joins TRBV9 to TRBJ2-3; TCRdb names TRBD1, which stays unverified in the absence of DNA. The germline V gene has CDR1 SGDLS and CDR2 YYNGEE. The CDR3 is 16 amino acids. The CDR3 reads CASSGSGRGYTDTQYF.